The clone carrying this T cell receptor beta chain was seen a handful of times. Its matching antigen is unknown. Deletions cut 2 bases from V and 4 bases from J, with 12 bases between. This CDR3 has 15 amino acids. The V gene's germline CDR1 is KGHSH and CDR2 LQKENI. This record comes from a study of beta chain features in type 1 diabetes. Study-wide results and caveats: All four CD4+ subsets of Type 1 diabetes patients contained TCRB CDR3s that were moderately but significantly shorter.

The sequenced template was cDNA made from the entire isolated RNA. The table came from immunoSEQ multiplex PCR; TCRdb's copy has only in-frame clones and leaves some out. The table shows roughly 730,000 clones, with over 10% occurring only once. The chain recombines TRBV18 with TRBJ2-1, with a possible D match to TRBD2 (6 bases). Sequencing input: naive CD4+ T cells from blood. This receptor was taken from a man aged 18 to 30 with type 1 diabetes. The CDR3: CASSPNSAGYNEQFF. In DNA form, the CDR3 reads TGTGCCAGCTCACCAAACTCTGCGGGGTACAATGAGCAGTTCTTC. Complete variable domain (other parts from reference TRBV18 and TRBJ2-1): NAGVMQNPRHLVRRRGQEARLRCSPMKGHSHVYWYRQLPEEGLKFMVYLQKENIIDESGMPKERFSAEFPKEGPSILRIQQVVRGDSAAYFCASSPNSAGYNEQFFGPGTRLTVL.